This entry lists 30 T cell receptor beta chains sequenced from one sample in a study of vaccination and CD4 T cells after COVID-19. No antigen has been identified for these receptors. Treatment noted: approximately nine-day PBMC culture with coronavirus spike peptide pools or control peptides (ViraFEST assay). Investigators obtained the unexposed donor's CD4+ T cells before the COVID-19 pandemic (2011-2018). Once obtained from cultured CD4+ T cells, the DNA was sequenced using the Oncomine TCR Beta short-read assay. Using its own MiXCR run on the PCR reads, TCRdb lists one record per CDR3 protein. The sample holds about 9,500 distinct CDR3 sequences, around 50% seen once. Material: CD4+ T cells from blood, cultured in vitro. The receptors were sampled from a human donor in good health.

The V gene is TRBV7-8, the J gene TRBJ2-2; no definite D call. V was trimmed by 2 bases and J by 0 bases, leaving 10 bases between them. This CDR3 is built from 16 residues. Germline lookup yields CDR1 SGHVS and CDR2 FQNEAQ. CDR3 sequence: CASSLRAATNTGELFF. The CDR3 nucleotides read TGTGCCAGCAGCTTAAGGGCAGCTACGAACACCGGGGAGCTGTTTTTT.

This clonotype has more than one count but fewer than ten. The V and J genes are TRBV24-1 and TRBJ2-1; no firm D call. CDR1 and CDR2 from the germline V gene are KGHDR and SFDVKD. The CDR3 spans 11 residues. V was cut by 3 bases and J by 9 bases, with 5 bases left in between. CDR3 in amino acids: CATSDVGEQFF. As DNA, the CDR3 is TGTGCCACCAGTGATGTTGGTGAGCAGTTCTTC.

This clonotype was counted a few times. J is TRBJ1-1 and V is TRBV19; D is uncertain. The CDR3 sequence is 11 residues long. Trimming took 2 bases from V and 3 from J, leaving 1 base between them. From germline, CDR1 is LNHDA and CDR2 SQIVND (reference sequence). CDR3: CASSIYTEAFF. The CDR3 DNA reads as TGTGCCAGTAGTATATACACTGAAGCTTTCTTT.

The rearrangement joins TRBV27 to TRBJ2-3; no firm D call. The CDR3 totals 13 residues. CDR1 is MNHEY and CDR2 is SMNVEV in the germline V gene (reference sequence). Between the trimmed V and J ends, which lost 2 bases and 0 bases, there was a span of 3 bases. The CDR3 DNA sequence: TGTGCCAGCAGTTTACGAAGCACAGATACGCAGTATTTT. It encodes CASSLRSTDTQYF.

The chain has TRBV7-2 and TRBJ1-2, with D uncertain. V lost 7 bases and J lost 4, with 19 bases in between. Germline V lookup: CDR1 SGHTA, CDR2 FQGNSA. The CDR3 totals 15 residues. The DNA of the CDR3 is TGTGCCAGCACGCTTATGAGAGACTCCCGCTATGGCTACACCTTC. This translates into CASTLMRDSRYGYTF.

This chain joins TRBV7-2 and TRBJ2-7; no clear D gene. Per the germline V gene, CDR1 is SGHTA and CDR2 is FQGNSA. This CDR3 contains 13 residues. The germline V and J ends were trimmed by 5 bases and 3 bases, with 11 bases remaining between them. CDR3 nucleotide sequence: TGTGCCAGCAGCCCACAAGCCCTCTACGAGCAGTACTTC. Residues: CASSPQALYEQYF.

This clonotype turned up a few times. This chain joins TRBV6-1 and TRBJ1-5; 10 bases match TRBD1. V dropped 5 bases and J dropped 0; count of bases not matched to a gene: 7. Germline lookup yields CDR1 MNHNS and CDR2 SASEGT. This CDR3 contains 17 residues. CDR3 amino acids: CASSRTGGGYSNQPQHF. The CDR3 nucleotides are TGTGCCAGCAGTCGGACAGGGGGTGGATATAGCAATCAGCCCCAGCATTTT.

This chain connects TRBV7-8 to TRBJ1-1; D uncertain. The germline V and J ends were trimmed by 0 bases and 6 bases, with 14 bases remaining between them. Germline loops: CDR1 SGHVS, CDR2 FQNEAQ. The CDR3 runs to 15 residues. This CDR3 is CASSLASGVWSEAFF. DNA of the CDR3: TGTGCCAGCAGCTTAGCCTCCGGGGTCTGGTCTGAAGCTTTCTTT.

In its sample, this clonotype was seen a few times. This chain uses TRBV11-2 with TRBJ2-5, with D perhaps matching TRBD2 (6 bases). This CDR3 has 11 residues. V dropped 5 bases and J dropped 9 bases, with 10 bases sitting between them. Germline CDR1 reads SGHAT; CDR2 reads FQNNGV. CDR3 nucleotides: TGTGCCAGCAGCAGGGGACTGGCCCAGTACTTC. It yields the protein CASSRGLAQYF.

The DNA for the CDR3 is TGTGCCAGCAGCTTAGAAGGAGGTCTCGTAGTTGGCTACACCTTC. It codes for CASSLEGGLVVGYTF. This chain links TRBV11-2 with TRBJ1-2; D ambiguous. In germline, CDR1 is SGHAT, CDR2 FQNNGV. CDR3 size: 15 residues. V was pared by 0 bases and J by 7 bases, with 15 bases between.

This clonotype was recorded a few times. This chain connects TRBV7-2 to TRBJ2-5, with D possibly TRBD1 on 6 matching bases. The CDR3 covers 15 residues. Germline loops: CDR1 SGHTA, CDR2 FQGNSA. Trimming cost V 6 bases and J 1 base, with 15 bases left between them. CDR3 sequence reads: CASRPLGDTQETQYF. The CDR3 DNA sequence: TGTGCCAGCAGACCACTGGGGGACACCCAAGAGACCCAGTACTTC.

The CDR3 loop reads CSAPDRGAREQYF. Here the CDR3 DNA reads TGCAGTGCGCCTGACAGGGGAGCACGCGAGCAGTACTTC. This rearrangement joins TRBV20-1 to TRBJ2-7; 8 nucleotides align to TRBD1. V lost 6 bases, J lost 6 bases, and 10 bases stayed unmatched. Germline CDR1 reads DFQATT; CDR2 reads SNEGSKA (reference sequence). The CDR3 is 13 residues long.

The chain couples TRBV21-1 to TRBJ2-7; the listed D gene, TRBD1, was not tested against the DNA. TRBV21-1 is termed a pseudogene. This CDR3 comprises 14 residues. The CDR3 spells CASSRARGSYEQYF. The CDR3 nucleotides read TGTGCCAGCAGCAGGGCAAGGGGATCCTACGAGCAGTACTTC.

This sequence joins TRBV7-2 and TRBJ2-3; TRBD2 aligns across 7 bases. V trimming: 4 bases; J trimming: 4 bases; junction bases outside the gene matches: 8. Germline V gene lookup returns CDR1 SGHTA and CDR2 FQGNSA. The CDR3 has 15 residues. Written as DNA, the CDR3 is TGTGCCAGCAGCTCAACTAGCGCCCCATCAGATACGCAGTATTTT. Translating gives CASSSTSAPSDTQYF.

This clonotype has just a few counts. The V gene is TRBV6-5, the J gene TRBJ1-5, with D possibly TRBD1 on 5 matching bases. The germline V and J ends were trimmed by 2 bases and 4 bases, with 6 bases remaining between them. Germline assignment: CDR1 MNHEY and CDR2 SVGAGI. CDR3 length: 13 amino acids. CDR3 amino acids: CASSYRGNQPQHF. CDR3 DNA: TGTGCCAGCAGTTACCGGGGGAATCAGCCCCAGCATTTT.

This clonotype showed up just a few times. The gene calls are TRBV12-3 or TRBV12-4 and TRBJ1-2; D is undetermined. Trimming took 3 bases from V and 7 from J, leaving 15 bases between them. This CDR3 spans 14 amino acids. The CDR3 sequence: CASSLAGIRVGYTF. CDR3 DNA: TGTGCCAGCAGTTTGGCCGGGATTCGGGTTGGCTACACCTTC.

This chain links TRBV10-2 with TRBJ2-7; 13 bases agree with TRBD2. Germline CDR1 and CDR2: WSHSY and SAAADI. This CDR3 spans 14 amino acids. Losses at the gene ends were 6 bases for V and 1 base for J; bases not matched to a gene: 0. CDR3 sequence: CASRLAGGSYEQYF. CDR3 bases: TGCGCCAGCAGACTAGCGGGAGGGTCCTACGAGCAGTACTTC.

This clonotype was recorded a few times. The V call is TRBV19, the J call TRBJ1-2, with D possibly TRBD1 on 5 matching bases. This CDR3 region has 14 residues. V dropped 2 bases and J dropped 8 bases, with 15 bases sitting between them. Germline V gene data show CDR1 as LNHDA and CDR2 as SQIVND (reference sequence). CDR3 nucleotides: TGTGCCAGTAGTATAACCGGGACCAGTGGGGGCTACACCTTC. Translated, it gives CASSITGTSGGYTF. The full variable domain, rest sourced from reference TRBV19 and TRBJ1-2, is DGGITQSPKYLFRKEGQNVTLSCEQNLNHDAMYWYRQDPGQGLRLIYYSQIVNDFQKGDIAEGYSVSREKKESFPLTVTSAQKNPTAFYLCASSITGTSGGYTFGSGTRLTVV.

The table lists this clonotype with a count of one. The chain is built from TRBV6-1 and TRBJ1-2; no reliable D call. Trimming stripped 6 bases from V and 4 bases from J, with 12 bases between. The V gene's germline CDR1 is MNHNS and CDR2 SASEGT. The CDR3 length is 13 residues. The CDR3 spells CASSYPGSYGYTF. The DNA for the CDR3 is TGTGCCAGCAGCTATCCGGGCTCCTATGGCTACACCTTC.

This clonotype came up a few times. The genes are TRBV19 and TRBJ1-2; D remains unclear. Trimming stripped 6 bases from V and 4 bases from J, with 18 bases between. The V gene's germline CDR1 is LNHDA and CDR2 SQIVND (reference sequence). The CDR3 sequence is 15 residues long. CDR3: CASSPFGRSFYGYTF. For the CDR3, the DNA is TGTGCCAGTAGCCCTTTCGGACGGTCCTTCTATGGCTACACCTTC. The complete variable domain, with remaining parts taken from reference TRBV19 and TRBJ1-2, reads DGGITQSPKYLFRKEGQNVTLSCEQNLNHDAMYWYRQDPGQGLRLIYYSQIVNDFQKGDIAEGYSVSREKKESFPLTVTSAQKNPTAFYLCASSPFGRSFYGYTFGSGTRLTVV.

A word on this clonotype: Germline and junction disagree at one end, which may indicate a read error. The chain employs TRBV15 and TRBJ2-5, with TRBD2 matching 12 bases. Germline V gene lookup returns CDR1 LNHNV and CDR2 YYDKDF (reference sequence). The length of the CDR3 is 18 residues. Here the CDR3 DNA reads TGTGTCACCAGCAGAGATTGGACTAGCGGGGTGGGCCAAGAGACCCAGTACTTC. This codes for CVTSRDWTSGVGQETQYF.

This rearrangement joins TRBV4-1 to TRBJ2-2, with 11 positions matching TRBD2. Trimming removed 5 bases from V and 7 bases from J; junction bases left unmatched: 3. The length of the CDR3 is 14 residues. CDR1 is MGHRA, CDR2 YSYEKL, per germline. The CDR3 reads CASSGTSGHGELFF. For the CDR3, the DNA is TGCGCCAGCAGCGGGACTAGCGGTCACGGGGAGCTGTTTTTT.

The rearrangement links TRBV6-5 to TRBJ2-7; D is undetermined. Germline values: CDR1 MNHEY, CDR2 SVGAGI. This CDR3 is built from 13 residues. V was pared by 2 bases and J by 6 bases, with 11 bases between. The CDR3 DNA reads TGTGCCAGCAGTTACCAGGTACGAGCCGAGCAGTACTTC. This translates into CASSYQVRAEQYF.

The V and J genes are TRBV10-2 and TRBJ1-1, with a possible D match to TRBD1 (5 bases). This CDR3 region has 18 residues. The V end was cut by 2 bases, the J end by 0 bases, with 19 bases between. Germline V gene lookup returns CDR1 WSHSY and CDR2 SAAADI. The CDR3 DNA reads TGCGCCAGCAGTGAGCCAGCCGGGTTGGGACGGATGAACACTGAAGCTTTCTTT. Amino acid sequence: CASSEPAGLGRMNTEAFF.

The V call is TRBV7-8, the J call TRBJ1-6; 7 positions agree with TRBD1. This CDR3 region has 14 residues. V lost 5 bases and J lost 7; bases outside the gene matches: 5. In germline, CDR1 is SGHVS, CDR2 FQNEAQ. CDR3 residues: CASSLQGGNSPLHF. The CDR3 region has the DNA TGTGCCAGCAGCCTCCAGGGGGGCAATTCACCCCTCCACTTT.

This clonotype came up a few times. This chain links TRBV10-3 with TRBJ1-5; D is unclear. Germline CDR1 ENHRY, CDR2 SYGVKD. This CDR3 is 13 amino acids long. V was trimmed by 4 bases and J by 0 bases, leaving 4 bases between them. This chain's CDR3 is CAISVGSNQPQHF. As DNA, the CDR3 is TGTGCCATCAGTGTGGGTAGCAATCAGCCCCAGCATTTT.

In this sample, this clonotype turned up a few times. The chain combines TRBV11-1 with TRBJ2-2; D remains ambiguous. Between the trimmed V and J ends, which lost 5 bases and 7 bases, there was a span of 11 bases. The V gene's germline CDR1 is SGHAT and CDR2 FQDESV (reference sequence). There are 13 residues in the CDR3. The chain's CDR3 is CASSAHLVGELFF. The CDR3 DNA reads TGTGCCAGCAGCGCGCACCTGGTCGGGGAGCTGTTTTTT.

V usage is TRBV12-3 or TRBV12-4 and J usage is TRBJ2-7; D gene unclear. V lost 2 bases, J lost 2 bases, and 10 bases lay in between. This CDR3 has 14 amino acids. Written as DNA, the CDR3 is TGTGCCAGCAGTTTAAGTATCTTGACCTACGAGCAGTACTTC. It is translated as CASSLSILTYEQYF.

V gene TRBV10-3 combines with J gene TRBJ2-7; TRBD1 agrees at 9 bases. V dropped 0 bases and J dropped 4; count of bases not matched to a gene: 1. CDR1 and CDR2 (germline): ENHRY, SYGVKD. This CDR3 is 14 amino acids long. Here the CDR3 reads CAISESGQGYEQYF. The CDR3 DNA reads as TGTGCCATCAGTGAGTCAGGACAGGGGTACGAGCAGTACTTC.

This clonotype was seen only once. This chain connects TRBV7-9 to TRBJ2-5, with D possibly matching TRBD1 (5 bases). CDR3 length: 14 residues. V was pared by 3 bases and J by 3 bases, with 11 bases between. Germline CDR1 is SEHNR and CDR2 is FQNEAQ (reference sequence). Written as DNA, the CDR3 is TGTGCCAGCAGCTTTCAGGGAAGTAAAGAGACCCAGTACTTC. Encoded protein: CASSFQGSKETQYF.